The 9 T cell receptor beta chains listed next were all sequenced from one sample in a study of a mutant IDH1 vaccine in newly diagnosed glioma. Time point reported: week 47, end of study. Topical imiquimod was applied with each vaccine dose, which held 300 ug of mutant IDH1 20-mer peptide. Their antigens are not known. Generated by immunoSEQ multiplex PCR, the TCRdb table keeps only in-frame clones and is missing some. The sample shows 45,000 to 65,000 clones, less than 75% of them seen only once. Specimen: peripheral blood mononuclear cells (PBMCs), collected from a glioma patient whose treatment included an IDH1 peptide vaccine. The source of these receptors is a man aged 35 to 55 with glioma. Some clones in this sample may be carry-over from other donors' samples.

The chain links TRBV19 to TRBJ1-6; D unclear. V was shortened by 5 bases and J by 7 bases, with 18 bases between the two germline ends. CDR1 LNHDA and CDR2 SQIVND come from the germline V gene (reference sequence). The CDR3 is made up of 16 amino acids. The CDR3 loop reads CASSVESGMGNSPLHF. The CDR3 DNA reads TGTGCCAGTAGTGTCGAGTCCGGGATGGGCAATTCACCCCTCCACTTT.

The chain couples TRBV6-1 to TRBJ2-7; 8 bases fit TRBD1. The CDR3 is 15 amino acids. Per germline, CDR1 MNHNS and CDR2 SASEGT. J lost 0 bases, V lost 5 bases, and 6 bases had no gene match. CDR3 in DNA: TGTGCCAGCAGTTCCACGACAGGGGCCTCCTACGAGCAGTACTTC. This sequence encodes CASSSTTGASYEQYF.

The rearrangement joins TRBV4-1 to TRBJ1-2, with D hard to call. The CDR3 totals 18 residues. Trimming shortened V by 0 bases and J by 5 bases, and 22 bases separated the two germline ends. The germline CDR1 and CDR2 sequences are MGHRA and YSYEKL. In nucleotides, the CDR3 is TGCGCCAGCAGCCAAGATATGGCAGGCGCCCTTGGAAGTTATGGCTACACCTTC. It is translated as CASSQDMAGALGSYGYTF.

This clone was observed a few times. The rearrangement links TRBV16 to TRBJ1-6; tentatively, D is TRBD1 (5 bases). CDR3 length equals 16 residues. V lost 0 bases, J lost 5 bases, and 11 bases lay in between. Germline lookup yields CDR1 KGHSY and CDR2 FQNENV. The CDR3 DNA reads TGTGCCAGCAGCCAATCCAGGGCAGGGCATAATTCACCCCTCCACTTT. Protein: CASSQSRAGHNSPLHF.

V usage is TRBV5-5 and J usage is TRBJ2-7; weak D call: TRBD1 (5 bases). This CDR3 spans 14 amino acids. Germline V gene data show CDR1 as SGHKS and CDR2 as YYEKEE (reference sequence). The ends were cut back, 3 bases at V and 1 base at J, with 11 bases in the middle. CDR3 residues: CASSSEDISYEQYF. The CDR3 bases are TGTGCCAGCAGCTCCGAGGACATATCCTACGAGCAGTACTTC.

The chain carries TRBV6-5 and TRBJ1-1; 7 positions agree with TRBD1. Germline trimming cut 6 bases from V and 4 bases from J; bases unmatched to any gene: 8. Germline loops: CDR1 MNHEY, CDR2 SVGAGI. The CDR3 spans 14 residues. CDR3 nucleotides: TGTGCCAGCAGGGGAACAGGGGCCCGCACTGAAGCTTTCTTT. Encoded protein: CASRGTGARTEAFF.

The chain uses TRBV2 and TRBJ1-6, with D possibly matching TRBD1 (6 bases). The CDR3 sequence is 14 residues long. Between the trimmed V and J ends, which lost 3 bases and 7 bases, there was a span of 10 bases. CDR1 SNHLY and CDR2 FYNNEI come from the germline V gene. The CDR3 bases are TGTGCCAGCAGTGAGCGGGACACCAATTCACCCCTCCACTTT. Encoded protein: CASSERDTNSPLHF. The variable domain in full, completed from reference TRBV2 and TRBJ1-6, reads EPEVTQTPSHQVTQMGQEVILRCVPISNHLYFYWYRQILGQKVEFLVSFYNNEISEKSEIFDDQFSVERPDGSNFTLKIRSTKLEDSAMYFCASSERDTNSPLHFGNGTRLTVT.

The V gene is TRBV10-3, the J gene TRBJ2-7; unclear D gene. Trimming cost V 6 bases and J 6 bases, with 12 bases left between them. CDR1 is ENHRY, CDR2 SYGVKD, per germline. The CDR3 is 12 residues long. The CDR3 sequence: CAIRDRVGEQYF. The DNA of the CDR3 is TGTGCCATCAGGGACCGCGTGGGCGAGCAGTACTTC.

This chain uses TRBV6-5 with TRBJ2-7; D is ambiguous. CDR1 and CDR2 (germline): MNHEY, SVGAGI. The CDR3 loop spans 15 amino acids. The V end lost 0 bases, the J end lost 0 bases, and 9 bases lay between the germline ends. CDR3 DNA sequence: TGTGCCAGCAGTTACTCAGCAAGGAGCTCCTACGAGCAGTACTTC. It encodes CASSYSARSSYEQYF.